These 2 T cell receptor beta chains were sequenced from one sample in a study of tissue T cells after allogeneic stem cell transplantation. Time point denoted: mouse harvest day 14 after allogeneic transplant. Mouse grafts combined 10^7 T-cell-depleted bone marrow cells with 10^6 splenic CD5+ T cells. Using immunoSEQ multiplex PCR, the repertoire was profiled, and TCRdb retains in-frame clones only, with some absent. The data show some 6,100 clones, roughly 49% seen once. The sequenced sample consisted of gut tissue. Source of these receptors: a female BALB/c mouse given C57BL/6 T cells with graft-versus-host disease after an allogeneic hematopoietic cell transplant.

By sample share, this clone is medium-sized. Gene names are mouse gene names. The read terminates 1 residue ahead of where the CDR3 ends, so the germline J gene completes it. The chain recombines TRBV26 with TRBJ1-4; no firm D call. Trimming left V 2 bases short and J 0 bases short, with 4 bases between. In germline, CDR1 is KGHPV, CDR2 FQNQEV (reference sequence). The CDR3 runs to 14 residues. This CDR3 is CASSLDLSNERLFF. The DNA read from the CDR3 is TGTGCCAGCAGTCTGGATCTTTCCAACGAAAGATTATTT.

Comments on this clone: The gene symbols are mouse symbols. The read ends 1 residue before the CDR3 terminus; that terminus is restored from the germline J gene. The chain links TRBV26 to TRBJ2-1; 11 bases map to TRBD2. The CDR3 spans 15 residues. V dropped 6 bases and J dropped 2; count of bases not matched to a gene: 3. CDR1 is KGHPV, CDR2 FQNQEV, per germline (reference sequence). The CDR3 region is CASSRDWGYYAEQFF. The sequenced part of the CDR3 DNA is TGTGCCAGCAGCCGGGACTGGGGGTACTATGCTGAGCAGTTC.